Reported below is one TCR beta chain. Authors' processing steps: Reference gene primer amplification gave nucleated cell count estimates. The data were produced by immunoSEQ multiplex PCR, yet TCRdb's version contains in-frame clones alone and is incomplete. For V, J and clone size, that table is used; D and trimming come from the DNA. This sample has over 200,000 clones; 88% occur once, and the top ten carry around 0.99%. The record originates from a study of blood T cell repertoires in COVID-19. For the study at large: The United States, Italy and Spain supplied acute and convalescent COVID-19 samples. Sample material is recorded as cDNA or gDNA derived from T cells, B-cell-depleted T cells, or PBMCs.

The CDR3 is 15 amino acids. Germline assignment: CDR1 SGHRS and CDR2 YFSETQ. V was clipped by 4 bases and J by 2 bases; unmatched bases: 5. This TCR was sampled from a woman between 35 and 50 years old who had recovered from COVID-19. V gene TRBV5-1 combines with J gene TRBJ2-1; 8 bases map to TRBD2. The sequenced sample was peripheral blood. The CDR3 loop reads CASSPGGDPYNEQFF. The CDR3 region has the DNA TGCGCCAGCAGCCCGGGGGGGGACCCCTACAATGAGCAGTTCTTC.